Listed below are T cell receptor beta chains from one sample, sequenced in a study of blood T cell repertoires in COVID-19. Using immunoSEQ multiplex PCR, the repertoire was profiled, and TCRdb retains in-frame clones only, with some absent. This sample yields a few hundred thousand clones, of which roughly nine tenths are seen a single time; 5.5% to 8% belongs to the top ten. Sequenced material: peripheral blood. These receptors all come from a man aged 60 to 75 with acute or convalescent COVID-19. Both conserved end residues are part of each CDR3. D genes are given only for firm matches. Size tells how often a clone was seen (once, few, many) or the class of an expanded clone, and some rows leave it out.

j_call: TRBJ2-5; clone_size: few; v_call: TRBV5-1; d_call: -; cdr3_aa: CASSLGQEQETQYF; cdr3_nt: TGCGCCAGCAGCTTGGGACAGGAACAAGAGACCCAGTACTTC
j_call: TRBJ1-6; clone_size: -; v_call: TRBV7-2; d_call: -; cdr3_aa: CASSQEPAVNSPLHF; cdr3_nt: TGTGCCAGCAGCCAAGAGCCCGCCGTTAATTCACCCCTCCACTTT
j_call: TRBJ1-6; clone_size: -; v_call: TRBV24-1; d_call: -; cdr3_aa: CATSLTGNSPLHF; cdr3_nt: TGTGCCACCTCACTCACGGGAAATTCACCCCTCCACTTT
j_call: TRBJ1-2; clone_size: -; v_call: TRBV30; d_call: -; cdr3_aa: CAWSQGLYYGYTF; cdr3_nt: TGTGCCTGGAGTCAGGGGCTATACTATGGCTACACCTTC
j_call: TRBJ1-2; clone_size: -; v_call: TRBV20-1; d_call: TRBD1; cdr3_aa: CSASSPGQGAFGYTF; cdr3_nt: TGCAGTGCTAGTAGTCCGGGACAGGGGGCCTTTGGCTACACCTTC
j_call: TRBJ2-7; clone_size: -; v_call: TRBV10-3; d_call: -; cdr3_aa: CAISESSGAGVGEQYF; cdr3_nt: TGTGCCATCAGTGAGTCGAGTGGGGCAGGGGTTGGGGAGCAGTACTTC
j_call: TRBJ2-3; clone_size: -; v_call: TRBV7-9; d_call: TRBD2; cdr3_aa: CASSVASGRAGGDTQYF; cdr3_nt: TGTGCCAGCAGCGTAGCTAGCGGGAGGGCCGGAGGAGATACGCAGTATTTT
j_call: TRBJ2-7; clone_size: once; v_call: TRBV19; d_call: -; cdr3_aa: CASSTGQGGHEQYF; cdr3_nt: TGTGCCAGTAGTACGGGCCAGGGGGGCCACGAGCAGTACTTC
j_call: TRBJ1-3; clone_size: -; v_call: TRBV10-3; d_call: -; cdr3_aa: CAISDTQAGYSGNTIYF; cdr3_nt: TGTGCCATCAGTGACACCCAAGCGGGGTACTCTGGAAACACCATATATTTT
j_call: TRBJ2-2; clone_size: -; v_call: TRBV6-5; d_call: TRBD1; cdr3_aa: CASSYERQGARELFF; cdr3_nt: TGTGCCAGCAGTTATGAGAGACAGGGGGCCAGGGAGCTGTTTTTT
j_call: TRBJ1-1; clone_size: once; v_call: TRBV11-2; d_call: -; cdr3_aa: CASSRRQAPNTEAFF; cdr3_nt: TGTGCCAGCAGCAGAAGACAGGCCCCGAACACTGAAGCTTTCTTT
j_call: TRBJ2-7; clone_size: few; v_call: TRBV11-2; d_call: TRBD1; cdr3_aa: CASRLDRDEQYF; cdr3_nt: TGTGCCAGCAGATTGGACAGGGACGAGCAGTACTTC
j_call: TRBJ2-2; clone_size: -; v_call: TRBV6-5; d_call: TRBD2; cdr3_aa: CASSYGGGGPHGELFF; cdr3_nt: TGTGCCAGCAGTTACGGTGGGGGAGGGCCCCACGGGGAGCTGTTTTTT
j_call: TRBJ2-1; clone_size: -; v_call: TRBV27; d_call: TRBD2; cdr3_aa: CASSSPGLGGFF; cdr3_nt: TGTGCCAGCAGTTCCCCGGGACTAGGCGGGTTCTTC
j_call: TRBJ2-2; clone_size: -; v_call: TRBV6-4; d_call: -; cdr3_aa: CASSDTIGAGELFF; cdr3_nt: TGTGCCAGCAGTGACACGATAGGGGCCGGGGAGCTGTTTTTT
j_call: TRBJ1-5; clone_size: -; v_call: TRBV6-5; d_call: TRBD1; cdr3_aa: CASSQDRPSVQPQHF; cdr3_nt: TGTGCCAGCAGCCAGGACAGGCCATCCGTTCAGCCCCAGCATTTT
j_call: TRBJ1-4; clone_size: -; v_call: TRBV30; d_call: -; cdr3_aa: CAWTTRGDNEKLFF; cdr3_nt: TGTGCCTGGACGACCCGCGGTGATAATGAAAAACTGTTTTTT
j_call: TRBJ2-3; clone_size: -; v_call: TRBV29-1; d_call: -; cdr3_aa: CSVVVVFSTDTQYF; cdr3_nt: TGCAGCGTTGTAGTTGTTTTTAGCACAGATACGCAGTATTTT
j_call: TRBJ1-4; clone_size: few; v_call: TRBV30; d_call: -; cdr3_aa: CAWSALGGTNEKLFF; cdr3_nt: TGTGCCTGGAGTGCCCTCGGGGGGACTAATGAAAAACTGTTTTTT